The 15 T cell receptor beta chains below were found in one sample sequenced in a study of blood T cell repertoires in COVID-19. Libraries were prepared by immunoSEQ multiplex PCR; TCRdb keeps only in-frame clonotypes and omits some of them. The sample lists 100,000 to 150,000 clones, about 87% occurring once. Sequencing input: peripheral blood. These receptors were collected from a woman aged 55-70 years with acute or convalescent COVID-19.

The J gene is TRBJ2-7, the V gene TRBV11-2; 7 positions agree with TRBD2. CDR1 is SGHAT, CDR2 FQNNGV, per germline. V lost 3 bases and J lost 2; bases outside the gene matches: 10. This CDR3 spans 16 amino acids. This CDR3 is CASSFLAGGSPYEQYF. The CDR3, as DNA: TGTGCCAGCAGCTTTCTGGCCGGCGGGAGCCCCTACGAGCAGTACTTC.

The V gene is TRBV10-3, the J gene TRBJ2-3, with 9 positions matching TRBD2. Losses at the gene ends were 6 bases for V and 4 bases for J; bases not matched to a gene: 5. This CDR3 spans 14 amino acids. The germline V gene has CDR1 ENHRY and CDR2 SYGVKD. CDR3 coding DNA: TGTGCCATCAGGACGGGCGGGAGGGCAGATACGCAGTATTTT. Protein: CAIRTGGRADTQYF.

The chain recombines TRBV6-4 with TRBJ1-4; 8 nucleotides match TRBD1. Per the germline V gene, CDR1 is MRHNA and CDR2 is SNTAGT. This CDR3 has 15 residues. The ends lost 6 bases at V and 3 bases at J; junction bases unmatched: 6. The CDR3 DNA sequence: TGTGCCAGCAGGCCCGGGACAGGCCCTAATGAAAAACTGTTTTTT. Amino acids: CASRPGTGPNEKLFF.

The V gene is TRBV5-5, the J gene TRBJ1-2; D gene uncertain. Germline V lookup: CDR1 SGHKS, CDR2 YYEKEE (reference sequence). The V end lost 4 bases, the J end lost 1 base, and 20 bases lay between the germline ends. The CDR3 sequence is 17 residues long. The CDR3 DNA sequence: TGTGCCAGCAGCCTTGACACAGTAGTAATCTTTAACTATGGCTACACCTTC. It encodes CASSLDTVVIFNYGYTF.

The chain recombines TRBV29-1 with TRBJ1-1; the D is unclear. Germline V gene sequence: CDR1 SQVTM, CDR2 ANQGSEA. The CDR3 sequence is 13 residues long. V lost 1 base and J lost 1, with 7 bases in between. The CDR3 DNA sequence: TGCAGCGTTGAAGTCCTGAGGAACACTGAAGCTTTCTTT. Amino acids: CSVEVLRNTEAFF. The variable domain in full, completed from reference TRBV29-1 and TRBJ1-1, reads SAVISQKPSRDICQRGTSLTIQCQVDSQVTMMFWYRQQPGQSLTLIATANQGSEATYESGFVIDKFPISRPNLTFSTLTVSNMSPEDSSIYLCSVEVLRNTEAFFGQGTRLTVV.

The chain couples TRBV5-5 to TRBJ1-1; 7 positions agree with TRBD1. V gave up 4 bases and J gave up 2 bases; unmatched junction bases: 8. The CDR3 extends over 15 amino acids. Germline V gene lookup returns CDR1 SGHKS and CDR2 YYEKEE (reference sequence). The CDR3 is CASSPGGTSNTEAFF. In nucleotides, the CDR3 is TGTGCCAGCAGCCCAGGGGGAACTTCCAACACTGAAGCTTTCTTT.

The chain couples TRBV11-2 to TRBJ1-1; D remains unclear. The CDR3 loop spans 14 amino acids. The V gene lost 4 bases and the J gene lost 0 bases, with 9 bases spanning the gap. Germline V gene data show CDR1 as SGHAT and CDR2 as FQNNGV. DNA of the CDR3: TGTGCCAGCAGCTACATTGGCCTGAACACTGAAGCTTTCTTT. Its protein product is CASSYIGLNTEAFF.

CDR3 amino acids: CASRGAGPYYGYTF. The CDR3 nucleotides are TGTGCCAGCAGGGGAGCTGGACCCTACTATGGCTACACCTTC. The V gene is TRBV28, the J gene TRBJ1-2; D gene unclear. Germline CDR1 and CDR2: MDHEN and SYDVKM. Trimming cost V 6 bases and J 3 bases, with 14 bases left between them. This CDR3 is 14 amino acids long.

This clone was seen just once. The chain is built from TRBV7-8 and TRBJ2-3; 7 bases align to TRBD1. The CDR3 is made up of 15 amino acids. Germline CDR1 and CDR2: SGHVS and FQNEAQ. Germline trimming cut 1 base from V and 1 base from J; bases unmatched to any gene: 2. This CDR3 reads CASSLDGTGTDTQYF. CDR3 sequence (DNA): TGTGCCAGCAGCTTAGATGGGACAGGCACAGATACGCAGTATTTT.

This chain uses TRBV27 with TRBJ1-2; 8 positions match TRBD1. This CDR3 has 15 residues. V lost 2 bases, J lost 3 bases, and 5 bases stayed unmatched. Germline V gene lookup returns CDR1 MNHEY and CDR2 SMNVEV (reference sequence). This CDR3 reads CASSLPSTGDYGYTF. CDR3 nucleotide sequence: TGTGCCAGCAGTTTACCCTCGACAGGGGACTATGGCTACACCTTC.

CDR3 bases: TGTGCCATCAGTACTCGGGACAGGCCCTACGAGCAGTACGTC. It is translated as CAISTRDRPYEQYV. The chain uses TRBV10-3 and TRBJ2-7; 8 bases align to TRBD1. Germline assignment: CDR1 ENHRY and CDR2 SYGVKD. This CDR3 is built from 14 residues. The trim removed 5 bases at V and 2 bases at J, leaving 5 bases unmatched.

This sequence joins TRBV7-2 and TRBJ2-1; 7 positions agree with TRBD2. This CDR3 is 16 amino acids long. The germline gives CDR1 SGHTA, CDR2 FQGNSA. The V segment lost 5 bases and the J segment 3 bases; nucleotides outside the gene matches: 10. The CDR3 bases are TGTGCCAGCAGCCTCGGGGACGGACTAGGCTACAATGAGCAGTTCTTC. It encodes CASSLGDGLGYNEQFF.

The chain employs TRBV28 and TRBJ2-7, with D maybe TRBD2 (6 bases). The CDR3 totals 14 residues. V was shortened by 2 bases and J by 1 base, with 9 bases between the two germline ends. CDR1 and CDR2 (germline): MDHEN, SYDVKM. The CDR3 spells CASSLGGNSYEQYF. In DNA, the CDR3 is TGTGCCAGCAGTTTAGGCGGGAATTCCTACGAGCAGTACTTC.

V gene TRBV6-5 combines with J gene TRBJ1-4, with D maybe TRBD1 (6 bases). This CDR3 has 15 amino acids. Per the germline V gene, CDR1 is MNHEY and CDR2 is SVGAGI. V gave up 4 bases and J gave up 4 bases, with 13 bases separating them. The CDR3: CASSFDRSFNEKLFF. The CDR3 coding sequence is TGTGCCAGCAGTTTTGACAGGTCCTTTAATGAAAAACTGTTTTTT.

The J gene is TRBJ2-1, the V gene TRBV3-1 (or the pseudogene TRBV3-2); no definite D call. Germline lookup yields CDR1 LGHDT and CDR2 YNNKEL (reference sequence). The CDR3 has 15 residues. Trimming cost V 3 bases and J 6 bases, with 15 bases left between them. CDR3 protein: CASSQAQISLNEQFF. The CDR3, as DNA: TGTGCCAGCAGCCAGGCACAGATTTCTCTCAATGAGCAGTTCTTC.